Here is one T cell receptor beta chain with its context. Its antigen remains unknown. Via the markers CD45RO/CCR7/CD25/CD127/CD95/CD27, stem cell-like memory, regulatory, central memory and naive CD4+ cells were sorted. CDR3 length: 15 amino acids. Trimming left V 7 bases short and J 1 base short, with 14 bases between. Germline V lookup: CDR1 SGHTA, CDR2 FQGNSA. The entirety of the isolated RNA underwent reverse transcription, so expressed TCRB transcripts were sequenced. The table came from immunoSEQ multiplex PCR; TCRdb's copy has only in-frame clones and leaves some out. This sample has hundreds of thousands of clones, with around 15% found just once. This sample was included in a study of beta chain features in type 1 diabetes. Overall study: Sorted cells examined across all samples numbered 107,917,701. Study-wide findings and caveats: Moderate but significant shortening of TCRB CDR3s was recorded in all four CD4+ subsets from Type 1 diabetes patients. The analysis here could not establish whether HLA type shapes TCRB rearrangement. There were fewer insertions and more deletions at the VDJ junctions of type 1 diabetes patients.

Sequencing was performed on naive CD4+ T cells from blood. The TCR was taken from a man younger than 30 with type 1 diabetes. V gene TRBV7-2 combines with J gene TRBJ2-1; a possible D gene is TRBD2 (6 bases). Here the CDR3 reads CASTLAYSSYNEQFF. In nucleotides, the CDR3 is TGTGCCAGCACCCTAGCGTATTCATCCTACAATGAGCAGTTCTTC.